The TCR beta chain described here comes from a study of post-analysis software for immune sequencing data. Findings and limits, study-wide: There were about five TRBV segments more frequent in patients than controls, and TRBV5-6, TRBV5-1 and TRBV20-1 were among them.

This CDR3 spans 17 amino acids. V was pared by 10 bases and J by 5 bases, with 17 bases of the junction left unmatched. Germline lookup yields CDR1 SNHLY and CDR2 FYNNEI. Prepared libraries of TCR beta cDNA carried unique molecular identifiers. TCRdb re-called the PCR reads with MiXCR, one entry per CDR3 protein. The profile shows 800,000 to 950,000 distinct CDR3 sequences, approximately 53% of them singletons. Turning to this clonotype: Its antigen is unidentified.

The receptor was isolated from a girl between 10 and 17 years old with multiple sclerosis. This chain joins TRBV2 and TRBJ2-3, with 11 nucleotides matching TRBD2. Material for sequencing was blood. The CDR3 sequence: CAKSNGGTSGLGDTQYF. Here the CDR3 DNA reads TGTGCCAAGAGCAACGGTGGGACTAGCGGATTGGGAGATACGCAGTATTTT.